This entry is about one T cell receptor (beta chain). Its antigen is undetermined. This sample was taken from a study of blood T cells in healthy people across ages. Study-level points and caveats: Underestimates were what the diversity estimates from one million T cells were considered to be.

The CDR3 contains 13 residues. Germline V lookup: CDR1 SGHAT, CDR2 FQNNGV. V lost 5 bases and J 11 bases, leaving 18 bases between the germline ends. For the second PCR, which ran for 7 to 11 cycles, a sample-barcoded 5' primer and a J-beta primer mix were used. A single record per CDR3 protein comes from TCRdb applying MiXCR to the 5' RACE reads. This sample carries around 850,000 distinct CDR3 sequences, 30% to 45% of them seen once, and the ten largest clones take approximately 13%. V usage is TRBV11-2 and J usage is TRBJ2-5, with D hard to call. The specimen sequenced was blood. The receptor's source is a man aged 18 to 29 in good health. The chain's CDR3 is CASSRRPDNEQYF. The CDR3 nucleotides are TGTGCCAGCAGCCGGAGACCTGACAATGAGCAGTACTTC. The variable domain in full, completed from reference TRBV11-2 and TRBJ2-5, reads EAGVAQSPRYKIIEKRQSVAFWCNPISGHATLYWYQQILGQGPKLLIQFQNNGVVDDSQLPKDRFSAERLKGVDSTLKIQPAKLEDSAVYLCASSRRPDNEQYFGPGTRLLVL.